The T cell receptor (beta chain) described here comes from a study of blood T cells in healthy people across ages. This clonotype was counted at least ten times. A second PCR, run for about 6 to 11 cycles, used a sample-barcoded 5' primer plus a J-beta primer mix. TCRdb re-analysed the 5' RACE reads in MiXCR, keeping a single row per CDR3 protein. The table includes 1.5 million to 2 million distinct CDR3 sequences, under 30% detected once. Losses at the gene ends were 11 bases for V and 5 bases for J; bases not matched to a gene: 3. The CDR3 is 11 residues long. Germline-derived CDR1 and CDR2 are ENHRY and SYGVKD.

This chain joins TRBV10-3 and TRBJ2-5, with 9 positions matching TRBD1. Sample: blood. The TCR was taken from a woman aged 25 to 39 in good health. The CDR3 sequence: CAVGQGETQYF. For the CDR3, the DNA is TGTGCCGTGGGACAGGGTGAGACCCAGTACTTC.